The rows below give T cell receptor beta chains drawn from one sample of a study of beta chain features in type 1 diabetes. The repertoire was sequenced with immunoSEQ multiplex PCR; TCRdb's copy has only in-frame clones and lacks some. This table has hundreds of thousands of clones, roughly 70% appearing once. The sample taken for sequencing was naive CD4+ T cells from blood. These TCRs come from a man aged 25 to 40 in good health. Both conserved end residues are part of each CDR3. A D gene is named only where the DNA matches it firmly. Clone size is shown for a subset of rows, as once, few, many or a class of expanded clone.

12	NA	NA	TRBV25-1	TRBJ1-2	TGTGCCAGCAGTGTTGAGACCTATGGCTACACCTTC	CASSVETYGYTF
15	NA	TRBD1	TRBV30	TRBJ2-7	TGTGCCTGGTCCCCACAGGGGGGCCGGTCCTACGAGCAGTACTTC	CAWSPQGGRSYEQYF
13	NA	NA	TRBV2	TRBJ1-6	TGTGCCAGCAGTCCTACAGGGTGGACACCCCTCCACTTT	CASSPTGWTPLHF
13	NA	TRBD1	TRBV28	TRBJ2-5	TGTGCCAGCAGTGGGACAGGCCAAGAGACCCAGTACTTC	CASSGTGQETQYF
17	NA	TRBD2	TRBV9	TRBJ2-1	TGTGCCAGCAGCGTAGGAGGGACTAGCGGGAGATATAATGAGCAGTTCTTC	CASSVGGTSGRYNEQFF
15	NA	NA	TRBV11-2	TRBJ1-2	TGTGCCAGCAGCTTAGCCCGCGACAGACAGTATGGCTACACCTTC	CASSLARDRQYGYTF
14	NA	NA	TRBV30	TRBJ1-1	TGTGCCTGGAGCAGGCTCCTTTCGCTCACTGAAGCTTTCTTT	CAWSRLLSLTEAFF
11	NA	NA	TRBV20-1	TRBJ2-3	TGCAGCCTCTCTGCCACAGATACGCAGTATTTT	CSLSATDTQYF
14	NA	NA	TRBV7-9	TRBJ2-2	TGTGCCAGCACCGCCCGGGGCGGCACCGGGGAGCTGTTTTTT	CASTARGGTGELFF
17	once	TRBD2	TRBV25-1	TRBJ2-3	TGTGCCAGCAGCGCCATGGGGCTAGCGGGAGTTACAGATACGCAGTATTTT	CASSAMGLAGVTDTQYF
17	NA	TRBD1	TRBV18	TRBJ2-7	TGTGCCAGCTCACCTATGACAGGGGCGGCCCGCGGCTACGAGCAGTACTTC	CASSPMTGAARGYEQYF
14	NA	TRBD1	TRBV29-1	TRBJ2-2	TGCAGCGCCTCGGGACAGACGAACACCGGGGAGCTGTTTTTT	CSASGQTNTGELFF
15	few	NA	TRBV9	TRBJ1-6	TGTGCCAGCAGCGTAGTTGCGAGGGGAAAATCACCCCTCCACTTT	CASSVVARGKSPLHF
15	NA	TRBD1	TRBV2	TRBJ2-7	TGTGCCAGCACGACCGACAGGGACGTTGCCTACGAGCAGTACTTC	CASTTDRDVAYEQYF
15	NA	NA	TRBV2	TRBJ2-1	TGTGCCAGCAGTGAAGCTAGGAAGTCCTACAATGAGCAGTTCTTC	CASSEARKSYNEQFF
14	NA	NA	TRBV15	TRBJ2-7	TGTGCCACCAGCAGAGTCGGACCGAGCTACGAGCAGTACTTC	CATSRVGPSYEQYF
12	few	NA	TRBV29-1	TRBJ2-5	TGCAGCGTTGCCCAGTACCAAGAGACCCAGTACTTC	CSVAQYQETQYF
12	NA	TRBD2	TRBV30	TRBJ2-7	TGTGCCTGGACTAGCGGGGACTACGAGCAGTACTTC	CAWTSGDYEQYF
15	NA	NA	TRBV30	TRBJ2-1	TGTGCCTGGAGTGTACGGAGCGGGTTAGGGAATGAGCAGTTCTTC	CAWSVRSGLGNEQFF
19	NA	TRBD2	TRBV7-8	TRBJ2-1	TGTGCCAGCAGTCGCCGGCTAGCGGGGGGCCCTAGCTCCTACAATGAGCAGTTCTTC	CASSRRLAGGPSSYNEQFF
13	NA	NA	TRBV30	TRBJ1-6	TGTGCCTGGAGTCACGGGAATAATTCACCCCTCCACTTT	CAWSHGNNSPLHF
15	NA	TRBD2	TRBV28	TRBJ2-5	TGTGCCAGCAGTCCAGTGGGACTACCCAAAGAGACCCAGTACTTC	CASSPVGLPKETQYF
16	NA	TRBD2	TRBV7-2	TRBJ2-2	TGTGCCAGCAGCACGGGACTAGCGGGGAACACCGGGGAGCTGTTTTTT	CASSTGLAGNTGELFF
11	once	NA	TRBV30	TRBJ2-3	TGTGCCTGGAGTGCAACAGATACGCAGTATTTT	CAWSATDTQYF
13	once	NA	TRBV30	TRBJ1-4	TGTGCCTGGAGGGCAAGTATTGAGGAAAAACTGTTTTTT	CAWRASIEEKLFF
13	NA	NA	TRBV30	TRBJ2-5	TGTGCCTGCCTCCCGTCCTGGGGAGAGACCCAGTACTTC	CACLPSWGETQYF
14	NA	NA	TRBV4-3	TRBJ1-5	TGCGCCAGCAGCCAAGACAGTAGCAATCAGCCCCAGCATTTT	CASSQDSSNQPQHF
13	NA	TRBD1	TRBV10-3	TRBJ2-3	TGTGCCATCAGAGTACAGGGGACAGATACGCAGTATTTT	CAIRVQGTDTQYF
13	NA	NA	TRBV30	TRBJ1-3	TGTGCCTGGAGTGTCGGTTTTGGAAACACCATATATTTT	CAWSVGFGNTIYF
12	NA	TRBD1	TRBV2	TRBJ2-4	TGTGCCAGCAGTGGGACAGGGAACATTCAGTACTTC	CASSGTGNIQYF
13	NA	NA	TRBV30	TRBJ2-5	TGTGCCTGGACCGGACAGATTCGGGAGACCCAGTACTTC	CAWTGQIRETQYF
15	few	TRBD2	TRBV30	TRBJ2-3	TGTGCCTGGAGTGCCGGACTAGCGGCCACAGATACGCAGTATTTT	CAWSAGLAATDTQYF